The entry below gives a single T cell receptor beta chain sequence along with its context. The specificity of this receptor is unknown. No much larger clonotype is one base removed from it; base qualities were not supplied. TCRbeta CDR3 regions were amplified from genomic DNA by means of the immunoSEQ Assay, a bias-controlled multiplex PCR. As for the original processing: Nucleated cell counts per sample were estimated from amplification of reference gene primers within the assay. Sequence reads were collapsed and filtered to measure the absolute abundance of every unique TCRbeta CDR3 rearrangement. For each sample, productive Simpson clonality was calculated by taking the square root of Simpson's diversity index across productive rearrangements. TCRdb obtained this table from immuneACCESS and retained in-frame rearrangements with V and J assigned. These tables miss some clones; where compared with another copy, unresolved V genes account for less than half of the shortfall, and the remainder is unexplained. Clonal size and the V and J genes are those of that table, whereas D and trimming came from the DNA. The sample records 190,000 or so clones, around 87% of which are singletons. Together, the top ten hold 2.9% of the sample.

Collaborating institutions collected whole blood in K2EDTA tubes following their own protocols. For TCRbeta analysis, collaborator samples were shipped as frozen whole blood, as isolated PBMCs, or as DNA extracted from either sample type. This entry is derived from a study of blood T cell repertoires in COVID-19 (dated by TCRdb to 2019 to 2021). General notes on the study: Collaborator samples came from the United States, Italy and Spain and covered acute and convalescent phases of COVID-19. Samples were obtained from the ongoing ImmuneRACE study (first 160 participants) and from roughly 1,300 subjects provided by 6 global collaborators. HLA class I and class II types, where available, came from metadata supplied by the sample provider rather than from assay-based typing. Nearly every sample came with metadata listing a de-identified subject ID, COVID-19 status, age in years and sex. The repertoires were released in a freely available public database intended as a resource for research on the immune response to SARS-CoV-2. Deeply sampled blood TCRbeta repertoires from subjects exposed to, actively infected with, or recovered from COVID-19 were included in the dataset. The prospective study material was composed of cDNA or gDNA derived from T cells, B-cell-depleted T cells, or PBMCs. Overall study results and their limits: The amount of clinical and demographic metadata varied by source and participant and was provided uncurated.

The V end loses 5 bases and the J end loses 4 bases, and a stretch of 13 bases separates them. Reading the germline V gene gives CDR1 SQVTM and CDR2 ANQGSEA. The CDR3 contains 13 residues, cysteine and phenylalanine counted. Left in the record is the CDR3 DNA by itself, 39 bases read in frame from the first base. Here the chain combines TRBV29-1 and TRBJ2-3; perhaps TRBD1 is the D gene, with 5 bases matching. Material: peripheral blood. The sequence was obtained from a woman aged 25 to 39 with active or convalescent COVID-19. The DNA sequence is given as TGCAGCGTTAGGCAGGGTGGGGCAGATACGCAGTATTTT. The encoded protein is CSVRQGGADTQYF.